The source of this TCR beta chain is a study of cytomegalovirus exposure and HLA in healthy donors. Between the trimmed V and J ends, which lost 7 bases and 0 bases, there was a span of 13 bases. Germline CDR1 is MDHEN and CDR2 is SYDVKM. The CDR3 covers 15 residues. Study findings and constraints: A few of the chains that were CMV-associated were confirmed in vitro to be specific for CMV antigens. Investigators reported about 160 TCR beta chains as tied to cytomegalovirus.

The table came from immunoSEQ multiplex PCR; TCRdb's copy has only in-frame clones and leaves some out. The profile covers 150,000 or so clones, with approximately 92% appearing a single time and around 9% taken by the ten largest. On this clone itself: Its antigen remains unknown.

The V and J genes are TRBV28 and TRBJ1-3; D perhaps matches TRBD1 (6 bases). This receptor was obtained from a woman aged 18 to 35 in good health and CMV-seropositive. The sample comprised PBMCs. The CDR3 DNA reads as TGTGCCAGCACCCGGGACACCTACTCTGGAAACACCATATATTTT. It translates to CASTRDTYSGNTIYF.